Reported below is one T cell receptor beta chain. TCRdb's table, derived via immunoSEQ multiplex PCR, lists solely in-frame clones and lacks some. The sample has about 250,000 clones, 70% to 90% seen once. Recovered participants had two consecutive negative NP/OP PCR tests, healthcare professional clearance, or symptom resolution. These data are taken from a study of blood T cell repertoires in COVID-19. Study as a whole: Nucleic acid was either cDNA or gDNA, and it came from T cells, B-cell-depleted T cells, or PBMCs.

The germline V and J ends were trimmed by 4 bases and 7 bases, with 9 bases remaining between them. This CDR3 region has 12 residues. Germline-derived CDR1 and CDR2 are SGDLS and YYNGEE. The material sequenced was PBMCs or T cells enriched from blood (not recorded which). The origin of this receptor is a man between 35 and 55 years old who had recovered from COVID-19. V and J are TRBV9 and TRBJ2-1, with a weak D call TRBD1 (6 bases). This CDR3 reads CASSPQGNEQFF. In DNA form, the CDR3 reads TGTGCCAGCAGCCCGCAGGGGAATGAGCAGTTCTTC.